These T cell receptor beta chains were read from a single sample in a study of cytotoxic CD8 clonotypes in ibrutinib-treated CLL. Data came from immunoSEQ multiplex PCR; TCRdb stores just in-frame clones and leaves some out. Of about 250,000 clones detected, 70% appear once; the ten largest clones hold roughly 14%. The material sequenced was PBMCs, taken after 24 months of ibrutinib treatment. The receptors come from a human donor with chronic lymphocytic leukemia. Each CDR3 is given with its conserved first and last residue.

V gene,J gene,CDR3 protein
TRBV9,TRBJ2-1,CASNGLPGDEQFF
TRBV6-6,TRBJ2-7,CASSPPGVPYEQYF
TRBV30,TRBJ2-1,CAWKGGDRGYNEQFF
TRBV4-3,TRBJ2-4,CASSQAGGAKNIQYF
TRBV18,TRBJ1-5,CASSPSEDQPQHF
TRBV9,TRBJ2-3,CASSVGEGWGTDTQYF
TRBV13,TRBJ2-5,CASSFGTGRETQYF
TRBV6-5,TRBJ2-3,CAIGGRGGYTQYF
TRBV28,TRBJ2-7,CASSLGYRPTYEQYF
TRBV29-1,TRBJ1-2,CSVDMVSGTSGYTF
TRBV15,TRBJ1-2,CATSRDLWDRQGYTF
TRBV14,TRBJ2-7,CASSQAGRSHEQYF
TRBV28,TRBJ1-1,CASRLQGKGTEAFF
TRBV5-1,TRBJ1-1,CASSFFGAGNTEAFF
TRBV20-1,TRBJ2-1,CSAAAPFEQFF